This T cell receptor (beta chain) was profiled in a study of cytomegalovirus exposure and HLA in healthy donors. Study-wide results and limits: In an earlier analysis, in several hundred donors, most V segments appeared productive either ~87% or ~30% of the time. Rare TCR sequences dominated, though some public TCRs recurred in many donors. Reports credit the classifier with highly specific, highly sensitive diagnosis of cytomegalovirus status.

Those who donated were healthy bone marrow donors. 60 Vbeta and 13 Jbeta primers were used in PCR. Assay: immunoSEQ multiplex PCR; the TCRdb copy retains only in-frame clones and omits some. This table has 150,000 to 200,000 clones, less than 85% appearing once. As regards this clone: Its specificity is not known.

CDR1 and CDR2 (germline): MNHEY, SMNVEV (reference sequence). The CDR3 contains 16 residues. Between the trimmed V and J ends, which lost 5 bases and 7 bases, there was a span of 24 bases. Material for sequencing was PBMCs. The rearrangement links TRBV27 to TRBJ2-7; D is perhaps TRBD2 (6 bases). This TCR derives from a young man in good health and CMV-seronegative. The CDR3 reads CASSRSMTSGGWEQYF. For the CDR3, the DNA is TGTGCCAGCAGTCGGTCAATGACTAGTGGGGGTTGGGAGCAGTACTTC.